This passage covers 19 T cell receptor beta chains from one sample sequenced in a study of cytomegalovirus exposure and HLA in healthy donors. PCR employed 60 Vbeta and 13 Jbeta primers. The protocol was immunoSEQ multiplex PCR, while the TCRdb copy is restricted to in-frame clones and leaves out a portion. The data contain more than 95,000 clones, roughly four fifths of them singletons. The sample taken for sequencing was PBMCs. These receptors all come from a man aged 18-30 years in good health and CMV-seronegative.

The chain carries TRBV2 and TRBJ2-1; TRBD2 is a possible D gene (6 bases). Trimming took 2 bases from V and 2 from J, leaving 7 bases between them. From germline, CDR1 is SNHLY and CDR2 FYNNEI. CDR3 length: 14 amino acids. CDR3 sequence: CASSELATYNEQFF. The CDR3 DNA follows: TGTGCCAGCAGTGAACTAGCGACCTACAATGAGCAGTTCTTC.

This chain connects TRBV5-5 to TRBJ1-2; the match to TRBD1 covers 7 bases. The CDR3 length is 14 residues. The germline V gene encodes CDR1 SGHKS and CDR2 YYEKEE (reference sequence). V shed 5 bases and J 4 bases; nucleotides not matched to a gene: 8. The CDR3 spells CASRPQTGSYGYTF. The CDR3 DNA reads TGTGCCAGCAGACCACAGACAGGGAGCTATGGCTACACCTTC.

J is TRBJ1-1 and V is TRBV21-1; the table's D call, TRBD1, has no DNA check behind it. TRBV21-1 is described as a pseudogene. The CDR3 sequence is 14 residues long. CDR3 in amino acids: CASSIQNPNTEAFF. CDR3 nucleotide sequence: TGTGCCAGCAGCATACAGAACCCGAACACTGAAGCTTTCTTT.

The V call is TRBV19, the J call TRBJ2-7; 7 nucleotides match TRBD2. Germline values: CDR1 LNHDA, CDR2 SQIVND (reference sequence). The CDR3 totals 14 residues. V lost 7 bases to trimming and J lost 0 bases; unmatched junction nucleotides: 6. DNA for the CDR3: TGTGCCAGTACGGCAGGGACTACCTCCTACGAGCAGTACTTC. This gives the protein CASTAGTTSYEQYF.

For the CDR3, the DNA is TGTGCCATCGAGGCAACCTCTGGAAACACCATATATTTT. Amino acids: CAIEATSGNTIYF. The chain recombines TRBV10-3 with TRBJ1-3, with D unresolved. Trimming took 8 bases from V and 0 from J, leaving 8 bases between them. The CDR3 sequence is 13 residues long. The germline CDR1 and CDR2 sequences are ENHRY and SYGVKD.

This rearrangement joins TRBV7-9 to TRBJ1-5, with 9 nucleotides matching TRBD1. The CDR3 covers 14 residues. Trimming cost V 5 bases and J 6 bases; bases outside gene matches: 5. Germline V gives CDR1 SEHNR, CDR2 FQNEAQ (reference sequence). CDR3 in amino acids: CASSATGGGQPQHF. The CDR3 DNA reads TGTGCCAGCAGCGCCACAGGGGGCGGTCAGCCCCAGCATTTT.

The chain is built from TRBV1 and TRBJ1-4; the table's D gene call, TRBD1, was not cross checked with the DNA. TRBV1 is assigned pseudogene status. The CDR3 is made up of 15 amino acids. CDR3 loop: CTSSEGAPTNEKLFF. The CDR3 bases are TGCACCAGCAGCGAGGGGGCCCCAACTAATGAAAAACTGTTTTTT.

The rearrangement uses TRBV15 and TRBJ1-1; the D is unclear. V lost 5 bases and J lost 10, with 17 bases in between. Per the germline V gene, CDR1 is LNHNV and CDR2 is YYDKDF (reference sequence). CDR3 size: 13 residues. The CDR3 DNA follows: TGTGCCACCAGCCTACAAAGGCAGGTGCGAGCTTTCTTT. This encodes CATSLQRQVRAFF.

The chain carries TRBV6-1 and TRBJ2-7; 12 bases are a match to TRBD1. The ends lost 4 bases at V and 6 bases at J; junction bases unmatched: 4. This CDR3 has 14 amino acids. Germline assignment: CDR1 MNHNS and CDR2 SASEGT. For the CDR3, the DNA is TGTGCCAGCAGTGTGGGACAGGGGGCCTTCGAGCAGTACTTC. Encoded protein: CASSVGQGAFEQYF.

The chain links TRBV9 to TRBJ2-5; TRBD2 is a possible D gene (6 bases). There are 14 residues in the CDR3. The V end lost 0 bases, the J end lost 1 base, and 7 bases lay between the germline ends. Germline assignment: CDR1 SGDLS and CDR2 YYNGEE. The DNA for the CDR3 is TGTGCCAGCAGCGTAGGCGGGGTCCAAGAGACCCAGTACTTC. Encoded protein: CASSVGGVQETQYF.

J is TRBJ2-5 and V is TRBV7-2; 11 positions match TRBD1. Germline trimming cut 5 bases from V and 9 bases from J; bases unmatched to any gene: 17. The CDR3 runs 17 residues. Germline V gene sequence: CDR1 SGHTA, CDR2 FQGNSA. CDR3: CASSPQEAGTGGKAQYF. CDR3 sequence (DNA): TGTGCCAGCAGCCCCCAGGAGGCCGGGACAGGGGGAAAAGCCCAGTACTTC.

To note about this clone: Mismatch with germline at one junction end may stem from a read error. This chain joins TRBV2 and TRBJ2-5, with TRBD1 identical over 8 bases. Germline V CDR1 and CDR2: SNHLY, FYNNEI. This CDR3 has 14 residues. CDR3 in amino acids: CASSEIRGQGTQYF. CDR3 nucleotide sequence: TGTGCCAGCAGTGAAATCAGGGGGCAAGGGACCCAGTACTTC.

The gene calls are TRBV7-2 and TRBJ1-4, with 8 bases fitting TRBD1. Germline V lookup: CDR1 SGHTA, CDR2 FQGNSA. V dropped 5 bases and J dropped 4; count of bases not matched to a gene: 6. The CDR3 has 15 residues. CDR3 DNA: TGTGCCAGCAGCGCTTACAGGGGGGGTAATGAAAAACTGTTTTTT. Its protein product is CASSAYRGGNEKLFF.

The chain joins TRBV4-1 to TRBJ1-1; D may be TRBD1 (6 bases). V lost 6 bases and J lost 1, with 15 bases in between. Germline CDR1 and CDR2: MGHRA and YSYEKL. The CDR3 is 15 amino acids. This chain's CDR3 is CASRPTGFRNTEAFF. CDR3 bases: TGCGCCAGCAGGCCGACAGGTTTCCGGAACACTGAAGCTTTCTTT.

The genes are TRBV2 and TRBJ1-2; TRBD1 is a possible D gene (6 bases). Germline V gene sequence: CDR1 SNHLY, CDR2 FYNNEI. This CDR3 has 13 residues. Between the trimmed V and J ends, which lost 6 bases and 6 bases, there was a span of 14 bases. The CDR3 DNA reads as TGTGCCAGCAGGGTTGACAGGCAAAATGGCTACACCTTC. Protein sequence: CASRVDRQNGYTF.

The chain is built from TRBV7-2 and TRBJ2-7, with 8 bases matching TRBD1. J gave up 7 bases and V 0 bases, and 2 bases lay outside the gene matches. CDR1 and CDR2 from the germline V gene are SGHTA and FQGNSA. This CDR3 comprises 13 residues. In DNA, the CDR3 is TGTGCCAGCAGCTTAGCGGGACAGGCAGAGCAGTACTTC. It is translated as CASSLAGQAEQYF.

The chain links TRBV7-9 to TRBJ2-1; D may be TRBD1 (6 bases). The CDR3 consists of 14 residues. CDR1 is SEHNR and CDR2 is FQNEAQ in the germline V gene (reference sequence). Between the trimmed V and J ends, which lost 3 bases and 7 bases, there was a span of 13 bases. For the CDR3, the DNA is TGTGCCAGCAGCTTCAATCAGGGGTGGAATGAGCAGTTCTTC. It yields the protein CASSFNQGWNEQFF.

This clone was picked up a small number of times. This rearrangement joins TRBV6-4 to TRBJ1-1; D gene unclear. V lost 2 bases to trimming and J lost 5 bases, with 12 bases between them. Germline V CDR1 and CDR2: MRHNA, SNTAGT. The CDR3 is 14 residues long. The CDR3, as DNA: TGTGCCAGCAGTGACGGGCAGTCTGGGACTGAAGCTTTCTTT. Translating gives CASSDGQSGTEAFF.

The chain couples TRBV19 to TRBJ1-6, with a tentative D call TRBD1 (6 bases). Looked up from germline, CDR1 is LNHDA and CDR2 is SQIVND (reference sequence). The CDR3 consists of 15 residues. V gave up 9 bases and J gave up 4 bases, with 16 bases separating them. The CDR3 region is CASIPNRAYNSPLHF. The CDR3 nucleotides are TGTGCCAGCATCCCAAACAGGGCTTATAATTCACCCCTCCACTTT.